The 26 T cell receptor beta chains listed next were all sequenced from one sample in a study of CD8 T cells in ankylosing spondylitis. TCRdb re-derived calls from the 5' RACE reads in MiXCR, one entry per CDR3 protein. The sample includes roughly 68,000 distinct CDR3 sequences, about 6% of them seen just once. Sequencing was carried out using synovial fluid, either unsorted or a sorted T cell fraction (not recorded which). These receptors came from a male donor with ankylosing spondylitis.

This clonotype has at least ten counts. The chain joins TRBV27 to TRBJ2-7, with D possibly being TRBD1 (6 bases). The germline V gene encodes CDR1 MNHEY and CDR2 SMNVEV (reference sequence). CDR3 size: 13 residues. With 11 bases removed from V and 6 bases from J, the gap between germline ends came to 20 bases. The CDR3 DNA follows: TGTGCCTGTTCTGGACAGCGTCAGGGCGAGCAGTACTTC. It is translated as CACSGQRQGEQYF.

This clonotype has a count of ten or more. The rearrangement uses TRBV4-3 and TRBJ1-4; tentative D call: TRBD1 (5 bases). Germline CDR1 and CDR2: LGHNA and YSLEER. CDR3 size: 16 residues. Deletions cut 5 bases from V and 8 bases from J, with 21 bases between. CDR3 loop: CASSSLQVTFGEKLFF. CDR3 in DNA: TGCGCCAGCAGCAGCTTACAGGTGACCTTTGGGGAAAAACTGTTTTTT.

This clonotype was counted a few times. The V and J genes are TRBV20-1 and TRBJ2-3, with TRBD2 identical over 9 bases. The CDR3 sequence is 14 residues long. The germline V gene encodes CDR1 DFQATT and CDR2 SNEGSKA (reference sequence). With V trimmed by 2 bases and J by 0 bases, 0 bases remained unmatched. As DNA, the CDR3 is TGCAGTGCTAGAACTAGCGGGAGCACAGATACGCAGTATTTT. It specifies CSARTSGSTDTQYF.

This clonotype has ten or more counts. The chain uses TRBV27 and TRBJ2-5, with 12 bases that match TRBD2. V was clipped by 4 bases and J by 5 bases; unmatched bases: 5. The CDR3 length is 15 residues. CDR1 is MNHEY, CDR2 SMNVEV, per germline (reference sequence). CDR3 DNA sequence: TGTGCCAGCAGTTCTAGCGGGAGGGGTCTGGAGACCCAGTACTTC. Protein product: CASSSSGRGLETQYF.

This clonotype has only a few counts. The chain carries TRBV15 and TRBJ1-3; no clear D. The ends were cut back, 3 bases at V and 4 bases at J, with 10 bases in the middle. This CDR3 region has 14 residues. Germline V gene sequence: CDR1 LNHNV, CDR2 YYDKDF (reference sequence). CDR3 in amino acids: CATSRGGQGNTIYF. In DNA form, the CDR3 reads TGTGCCACCAGCAGGGGTGGGCAGGGAAACACCATATATTTT.

V gene TRBV6-7 combines with J gene TRBJ1-3; a possible D gene is TRBD1 (6 bases). TRBV6-7 is known as an ORF, though its function is uncertain. Trimming removed 6 bases from V and 3 bases from J, with 15 bases in between. This CDR3 has 15 residues. CDR3 nucleotide sequence: TGTGCCAGCAGCCCCCAACAGGGTTATGGAAACACCATATATTTT. Translated, it gives CASSPQQGYGNTIYF.

This clonotype was counted between two and nine times. The V and J genes are TRBV5-1 and TRBJ1-2; D ambiguous. CDR1 and CDR2 (germline): SGHRS, YFSETQ. The CDR3 runs to 14 residues. The V end lost 4 bases, the J end lost 2 bases, and 12 bases lay between the germline ends. The CDR3 sequence is CASSPPAGNYGYTF. In DNA form, the CDR3 reads TGCGCCAGCAGCCCCCCGGCGGGAAACTATGGCTACACCTTC.

This rearrangement joins TRBV4-3 to TRBJ1-2, with D maybe TRBD1 (5 bases). Trimming pared 4 bases from V and 4 bases from J, leaving 16 bases between. Germline V gene sequence: CDR1 LGHNA, CDR2 YSLEER. The CDR3 runs 15 residues. The CDR3 coding sequence is TGCGCCAGCAGCCCCGAGGGGACTGAGGCCTATGGCTACACCTTC. Translation gives CASSPEGTEAYGYTF.

This clonotype has ten or more counts. The chain links TRBV28 to TRBJ2-3; D possibly corresponds to TRBD2 (6 bases). Germline CDR1 MDHEN, CDR2 SYDVKM. The length of the CDR3 is 12 residues. Trimming stripped 5 bases from V and 8 bases from J, with 11 bases between. CDR3 protein: CASSQTSSTQYF. CDR3 coding DNA: TGTGCCAGCAGTCAAACTAGCAGTACGCAGTATTTT.

This clonotype has a count of ten or more. CDR3 in DNA: TGTGCCAGCAGCAACTCGGAGCGGGATCTACCCTACGAGCAGTACTTC. Its translation: CASSNSERDLPYEQYF. The rearrangement joins TRBV28 to TRBJ2-7; TRBD2 matches 7 bases. The CDR3 length is 16 residues. The J segment lost 2 bases and the V segment lost 6 bases, leaving 13 bases of the junction unmatched. The germline gives CDR1 MDHEN, CDR2 SYDVKM.

This clonotype was recorded many times. The genes are TRBV5-5 and TRBJ2-5, with a possible D match to TRBD1 (5 bases). Germline CDR1 is SGHKS and CDR2 is YYEKEE (reference sequence). V was cut by 0 bases and J by 5 bases, with 11 bases left in between. This CDR3 comprises 14 residues. For the CDR3, the DNA is TGTGCCAGCAGCTTGGCAGGCAGGGCGGAGACCCAGTACTTC. The encoded protein is CASSLAGRAETQYF.

J is TRBJ1-3 and V is TRBV18; no definite D call. The CDR3 is made up of 11 amino acids. Trimming shortened V by 5 bases and J by 4 bases, and 3 bases separated the two germline ends. Germline assignment: CDR1 KGHSH and CDR2 LQKENI. CDR3 region: CASSIGNTIYF. Written as DNA, the CDR3 is TGTGCCAGCTCAATCGGAAACACCATATATTTT.

The chain couples TRBV20-1 to TRBJ2-7, with 7 bases aligning to TRBD1. The CDR3 contains 13 residues. Germline CDR1 and CDR2: DFQATT and SNEGSKA (reference sequence). V was clipped by 4 bases and J by 3 bases; unmatched bases: 6. CDR3 bases: TGCAGTGCTATAGGGACAGCATACTACGAGCAGTACTTC. This codes for CSAIGTAYYEQYF.

Ten or more counts support this clonotype. This sequence joins TRBV5-4 and TRBJ2-7; 8 bases line up with TRBD1. V shed 2 bases, J shed 0 bases, and the junction held 4 bases outside the gene matches. Germline CDR1 is SGHNT and CDR2 is YYREEE (reference sequence). This CDR3 has 15 residues. The CDR3 here is CASSLRDRSSYEQYF. The DNA for the CDR3 is TGTGCCAGCAGCTTAAGGGACAGGAGCTCCTACGAGCAGTACTTC. Filled out from reference TRBV5-4 and TRBJ2-7, the complete variable domain reads ETGVTQSPTHLIKTRGQQVTLRCSSQSGHNTVSWYQQALGQGPQFIFQYYREEENGRGNFPPRFSGLQFPNYSSELNVNALELDDSALYLCASSLRDRSSYEQYFGPGTRLTVT.

In this sample, this clonotype turned up many times. The V call is TRBV5-1, the J call TRBJ2-1; TRBD2 is a possible D gene (7 bases). The V and J ends lost 3 bases and 7 bases respectively, with 17 bases between them. Germline V gives CDR1 SGHRS, CDR2 YFSETQ. This CDR3 contains 15 residues. The CDR3 sequence: CASSSPGRGPNEQFF. The CDR3 coding sequence is TGCGCCAGCAGCTCCCCAGGGCGGGGGCCTAATGAGCAGTTCTTC.

This clonotype was recorded a few times. This sequence may be a read error, since a much larger clone differs from it by one base. This chain joins TRBV20-1 and TRBJ1-5; the D is unclear. Germline V gives CDR1 DFQATT, CDR2 SNEGSKA (reference sequence). The CDR3 extends over 16 amino acids. The CDR3 region has the DNA TGCTGTGCTAGAGTCCCCCCGGGCGGAAGCAATCAGCCCCAGCATTTT. As protein: CCARVPPGGSNQPQHF.

This clonotype appeared many times. The V call is TRBV10-1, the J call TRBJ2-7; D call uncertain. CDR3 length equals 14 residues. Germline CDR1 reads WNHNN; CDR2 reads SYGVQD (reference sequence). V was trimmed by 0 bases and J by 5 bases, leaving 11 bases between them. The CDR3 DNA sequence: TGCGCCAGCAGTGAGTCCTGGAAAACCCACGAGCAGTACTTC. Its translation is CASSESWKTHEQYF.

This clonotype came up many times. The chain has TRBV20-1 and TRBJ1-2, with a tentative D call TRBD1 (6 bases). CDR3 length: 14 amino acids. Germline V gene sequence: CDR1 DFQATT, CDR2 SNEGSKA (reference sequence). Trimming removed 8 bases from V and 4 bases from J, with 20 bases in between. In nucleotides, the CDR3 is TGCAGTCAGCGGCAGGGGATGGATGGCTATGGCTACACCTTC. It translates to CSQRQGMDGYGYTF.

By share, this clonotype ranks as medium-sized. CDR3: CSARGGFGQETQYF. The DNA of the CDR3 is TGCAGTGCTAGAGGAGGGTTTGGGCAAGAGACCCAGTACTTC. The genes are TRBV20-1 and TRBJ2-5; tentatively, D is TRBD2 (5 bases). This CDR3 spans 14 amino acids. Germline CDR1 reads DFQATT; CDR2 reads SNEGSKA (reference sequence). The V end lost 1 base, the J end lost 2 bases, and 11 bases lay between the germline ends.

This clonotype was recorded a few times. The rearrangement joins TRBV2 to TRBJ2-7; the match to TRBD1 covers 9 bases. V was pared by 5 bases and J by 2 bases, with 7 bases of the junction left unmatched. The CDR3 is 15 residues long. CDR1 SNHLY and CDR2 FYNNEI come from the germline V gene. CDR3 protein: CASSPGDRVAYEQYF. The CDR3 DNA reads TGTGCCAGCAGTCCAGGGGACAGGGTCGCCTACGAGCAGTACTTC.

This clonotype was detected many times. The chain joins TRBV5-1 to TRBJ2-3; perhaps TRBD2 as D (5 bases). The CDR3 has 13 residues. Trimming removed 6 bases from V and 2 bases from J, with 10 bases in between. Germline V gives CDR1 SGHRS, CDR2 YFSETQ. CDR3 in DNA: TGCGCCAGCAAACTAGACATCACAGATACGCAGTATTTT. This encodes CASKLDITDTQYF. Based on the CDR3 plus reference TRBV5-1 and TRBJ2-3, the full variable domain is KAGVTQTPRYLIKTRGQQVTLSCSPISGHRSVSWYQQTPGQGLQFLFEYFSETQRNKGNFPGRFSGRQFSNSRSEMNVSTLELGDSALYLCASKLDITDTQYFGPGTRLTVL.

Relative to its sample, this clonotype is medium-sized (0.01 to 0.1%). The chain links TRBV12-3 or TRBV12-4 to TRBJ2-7; 7 bases fit TRBD1. The CDR3 totals 13 residues. J lost 5 bases, V lost 2 bases, and 3 bases had no gene match. In DNA form, the CDR3 reads TGTGCCAGCAGTTTAACGACAGGGAACGAGCAGTACTTC. It specifies CASSLTTGNEQYF.

The chain recombines TRBV28 with TRBJ2-2; maybe TRBD2 (6 bases). Germline V gene data show CDR1 as MDHEN and CDR2 as SYDVKM. The CDR3 has 15 amino acids. V lost 3 bases, J lost 5 bases, and 13 bases lay in between. Here the CDR3 DNA reads TGTGCCAGCAGTTTCCTAGCGCCCAGGACCGGGGAGCTGTTTTTT. Translated: CASSFLAPRTGELFF.

The J gene is TRBJ2-7, the V gene TRBV18; D call uncertain. CDR1 and CDR2 (germline): KGHSH, LQKENI. V was shortened by 2 bases and J by 2 bases, with 16 bases between the two germline ends. CDR3 length: 16 amino acids. The CDR3 DNA reads as TGTGCCAGCTCACCAGGCGCCCCTTCGTCCCCCTACGAGCAGTACTTC. Translated, it gives CASSPGAPSSPYEQYF.

This clonotype was counted between two and nine times. The chain uses TRBV2 and TRBJ2-7, with D possibly being TRBD1 or TRBD2 (6 bases each). Per germline, CDR1 SNHLY and CDR2 FYNNEI. Trimming cost V 3 bases and J 2 bases, with 17 bases left between them. This CDR3 has 16 residues. The CDR3 region is CASSDALGGAPYEQYF. CDR3 bases: TGTGCCAGCAGTGATGCCCTCGGGGGCGCGCCCTACGAGCAGTACTTC.

This chain uses TRBV28 with TRBJ2-7; D remains unclear. The CDR3 runs 13 residues. V shed 6 bases and J shed 9 bases, with 18 bases lying between them. Germline V CDR1 and CDR2: MDHEN, SYDVKM. CDR3 nucleotides: TGTGCCAGCAGCTCCGGCCAGTCCCACGGGCAGTACTTC. It codes for CASSSGQSHGQYF.